Below, 20 T cell receptor beta chains from the same sample are listed, as sequenced in a study of cytotoxic CD8 clonotypes in ibrutinib-treated CLL. Assay: immunoSEQ multiplex PCR; the TCRdb copy retains only in-frame clones and omits some. The data hold over 120,000 clones, with about three quarters observed a single time. The specimen was PBMCs, collected after 24 months of ibrutinib treatment. The receptors shown here come from a human donor with chronic lymphocytic leukemia.

The CDR3 coding sequence is TGTGCCAGCAGCTTACTCGGCAGGAGGGCTGAAGCTTTCTTT. This sequence encodes CASSLLGRRAEAFF. This chain joins TRBV13 and TRBJ1-1; D not resolved. The CDR3 sequence is 14 residues long. Deletions cut 2 bases from V and 6 bases from J, with 13 bases between. Per the germline V gene, CDR1 is PRHDT and CDR2 is FYEKMQ (reference sequence).

J is TRBJ2-1 and V is TRBV19; weak D call: TRBD2 (6 bases). CDR1 is LNHDA and CDR2 is SQIVND in the germline V gene (reference sequence). Trimming removed 1 base at V and 9 bases at J, with 16 bases between. The CDR3 is made up of 15 amino acids. CDR3 residues: CASSIVALAPPEQFF. As DNA, the CDR3 is TGTGCCAGTAGTATAGTGGCACTAGCCCCACCTGAGCAGTTCTTC.

Only one count was recorded for this clone. This chain joins TRBV4-2 and TRBJ1-2; D is uncertain. This CDR3 has 11 amino acids. Germline CDR1 reads LGHNA; CDR2 reads YNFKEQ. Trimming cost V 0 bases and J 8 bases, with 4 bases left between them. The CDR3 nucleotides are TGTGCCAGCAGCCAAGAGGGCGGCTACACCTTC. This gives the protein CASSQEGGYTF.

This chain connects TRBV7-2 to TRBJ1-1; no firm D call. This CDR3 region has 12 residues. The V end was cut by 10 bases, the J end by 4 bases, with 13 bases between. Per the germline V gene, CDR1 is SGHTA and CDR2 is FQGNSA. The CDR3 nucleotides are TGTGCCATGCGGGCGGGAGGCACTGAAGCTTTCTTT. Protein sequence: CAMRAGGTEAFF.

As concerns this clone: Mismatch with germline at one junction end may stem from a read error. The chain links TRBV10-3 to TRBJ2-5, with TRBD1 as a possible D gene (6 bases). CDR1 and CDR2 (germline): ENHRY, SYGVKD. This CDR3 region has 14 residues. CDR3 region: CASSTGTSQETQYF. The CDR3 DNA reads TGTGCCAGCAGTACCGGGACAAGTCAAGAGACCCAGTACTTC.

The V call is TRBV4-2, the J call TRBJ2-3; 10 bases map to TRBD2. The CDR3 contains 16 residues. Germline V lookup: CDR1 LGHNA, CDR2 YNFKEQ. The junction had 6 bases not matched to a gene; V was cut back by 2 bases and J by 4 bases. The CDR3 here is CASSQRLAGVADTQYF. CDR3 in DNA: TGTGCCAGCAGCCAAAGGCTAGCGGGGGTGGCAGATACGCAGTATTTT.

V gene TRBV5-5 combines with J gene TRBJ1-1; TRBD1 might be the D (5 bases). Germline V gene lookup returns CDR1 SGHKS and CDR2 YYEKEE (reference sequence). Trimming removed 4 bases at V and 2 bases at J, with 12 bases between. CDR3 length equals 14 residues. CDR3 loop: CASSPRAGNTEAFF. In nucleotides, the CDR3 is TGTGCCAGCAGCCCCAGGGCAGGCAACACTGAAGCTTTCTTT.

The chain couples TRBV11-2 to TRBJ1-2, with 7 bases lining up with TRBD1. CDR3 length: 14 amino acids. Germline-derived CDR1 and CDR2 are SGHAT and FQNNGV. Germline trimming cut 5 bases from V and 0 bases from J; bases unmatched to any gene: 3. Here the CDR3 reads CASSRQGANYGYTF. CDR3 bases: TGTGCCAGCAGCCGACAGGGAGCTAACTATGGCTACACCTTC.

The gene calls are TRBV2 and TRBJ2-1; TRBD1 matches 9 bases. Per the germline V gene, CDR1 is SNHLY and CDR2 is FYNNEI. This CDR3 is built from 14 residues. V lost 3 bases to trimming and J lost 4 bases; unmatched junction nucleotides: 1. The CDR3 reads CASSDGTGYNEQFF. The CDR3 bases are TGTGCCAGCAGTGACGGGACAGGGTACAATGAGCAGTTCTTC. The entire variable domain, with the rest obtained from reference TRBV2 and TRBJ2-1, is as follows: EPEVTQTPSHQVTQMGQEVILRCVPISNHLYFYWYRQILGQKVEFLVSFYNNEISEKSEIFDDQFSVERPDGSNFTLKIRSTKLEDSAMYFCASSDGTGYNEQFFGPGTRLTVL.

The chain recombines TRBV2 with TRBJ1-1; a possible D gene is TRBD1 (6 bases). The germline V gene encodes CDR1 SNHLY and CDR2 FYNNEI. V was pared by 6 bases and J by 1 base, with 15 bases between. This CDR3 contains 15 residues. CDR3 nucleotides: TGTGCCAGCAGCCCCCCCGGCAGGGGGAACACTGAAGCTTTCTTT. Amino acid sequence: CASSPPGRGNTEAFF.

The CDR3 here is CASRRPGGTTGELFF. In DNA, the CDR3 is TGTGCCAGCAGACGCCCCGGGGGGACAACCGGGGAGCTGTTTTTT. This chain uses TRBV6-5 with TRBJ2-2, with TRBD2 as a possible D gene (7 bases). The V gene lost 6 bases and the J gene lost 5 bases, with 16 bases spanning the gap. In germline, CDR1 is MNHEY, CDR2 SVGAGI. CDR3 length: 15 residues.

The chain joins TRBV29-1 to TRBJ1-2, with 8 bases that match TRBD1. J gave up 4 bases and V 5 bases, and 9 bases lay outside the gene matches. The CDR3 has 14 amino acids. Germline V gene sequence: CDR1 SQVTM, CDR2 ANQGSEA. CDR3 bases: TGCAGCGTTCAATCCCCCGACAGGGGCTATGGCTACACCTTC. Amino acid sequence: CSVQSPDRGYGYTF.

To note about this clone: The same CDR3 arises from other DNA sequences in this sample as well. The V call is TRBV10-2, the J call TRBJ1-5; the D is unclear. V lost 6 bases to trimming and J lost 6 bases, with 12 bases between them. The CDR3 is 13 residues long. Germline V lookup: CDR1 WSHSY, CDR2 SAAADI. CDR3 amino acids: CASRVGWGQPQHF. The CDR3 DNA reads as TGCGCCAGCAGGGTAGGGTGGGGTCAGCCCCAGCATTTT.

The genes are TRBV5-5 and TRBJ2-7, with 10 positions matching TRBD1. The J segment lost 3 bases and the V segment lost 4 bases, leaving 7 bases of the junction unmatched. Germline values: CDR1 SGHKS, CDR2 YYEKEE (reference sequence). The CDR3 has 15 amino acids. The CDR3 region has the DNA TGTGCCAGCAGCGACCGGGACAGGGGAGGCTACGAGCAGTACTTC. Translated, it gives CASSDRDRGGYEQYF.

This clone appeared a single time. This chain joins TRBV18 and TRBJ1-2; D gene ambiguous. CDR3 size: 12 residues. Germline V gives CDR1 KGHSH, CDR2 LQKENI. Deletions cut 2 bases from V and 6 bases from J, with 7 bases between. The CDR3: CASSPSVDGYTF. The DNA for the CDR3 is TGTGCCAGCTCACCATCGGTGGATGGCTACACCTTC.

This chain connects TRBV5-1 to TRBJ2-7; TRBD2 aligns across 7 bases. The CDR3 spans 15 residues. Trimming removed 1 base from V and 4 bases from J; junction bases left unmatched: 8. CDR1 and CDR2 from the germline V gene are SGHRS and YFSETQ. This CDR3 reads CASSLIGRVGYEQYF. CDR3 nucleotide sequence: TGCGCCAGCAGCTTGATTGGGAGGGTTGGGTACGAGCAGTACTTC. Combining the CDR3 with reference TRBV5-1 and TRBJ2-7 gives the whole variable domain KAGVTQTPRYLIKTRGQQVTLSCSPISGHRSVSWYQQTPGQGLQFLFEYFSETQRNKGNFPGRFSGRQFSNSRSEMNVSTLELGDSALYLCASSLIGRVGYEQYFGPGTRLTVT.

The rearrangement uses TRBV15 and TRBJ1-1, with no clear D. Germline V CDR1 and CDR2: LNHNV, YYDKDF (reference sequence). Trimming cost V 6 bases and J 1 base, with 12 bases left between them. The CDR3 spans 14 residues. Here the CDR3 reads CATSDPRGNTEAFF. DNA of the CDR3: TGTGCCACCAGTGACCCTCGGGGGAACACTGAAGCTTTCTTT.

The chain links TRBV10-3 to TRBJ1-1; D is ambiguous. CDR1 ENHRY and CDR2 SYGVKD come from the germline V gene. V dropped 10 bases and J dropped 0 bases, with 6 bases sitting between them. The CDR3 is made up of 11 amino acids. The CDR3 nucleotides are TGTGCCAGTCGGTTGAACACTGAAGCTTTCTTT. Translated, it gives CASRLNTEAFF.

The V gene is TRBV6-1, the J gene TRBJ2-1, with 13 bases fitting TRBD2. The CDR3 spans 15 residues. Germline CDR1 is MNHNS and CDR2 is SASEGT. V gave up 0 bases and J gave up 9 bases; unmatched junction bases: 2. The CDR3 here is CASSEALAGGGEQFF. The CDR3 DNA reads as TGTGCCAGCAGTGAAGCACTAGCGGGAGGGGGTGAGCAGTTCTTC.

The genes are TRBV19 and TRBJ2-1; the D gene is possibly TRBD1 (6 bases). Germline CDR1 is LNHDA and CDR2 is SQIVND (reference sequence). The CDR3 contains 14 residues. V dropped 7 bases and J dropped 0 bases, with 10 bases sitting between them. The CDR3 nucleotides are TGTGCCAGTACCTTAGGGGGCTCCTACAATGAGCAGTTCTTC. The encoded protein is CASTLGGSYNEQFF.